These 10 T cell receptor beta chains share one sample of origin, sequenced in a study of post-analysis software for immune sequencing data. Study-wide results and limits: Included in a set of about 5 TRBV segments more frequent in patients than controls were TRBV5-6, TRBV5-1 and TRBV20-1.

Each TCR beta cDNA library carried unique molecular identifiers. TCRdb redid the calling of the PCR reads with MiXCR, one entry per CDR3 protein. Among about 540,000 distinct CDR3 sequences listed, 34% were seen once. Antigens for these TCRs are unknown. Sequenced input: blood. The receptors here all came from a girl aged 2 to 17 with multiple sclerosis.

This clonotype was counted between two and nine times. V usage is TRBV12-3 or TRBV12-4 and J usage is TRBJ1-2, with TRBD1 matching 9 bases. The CDR3 runs to 16 residues. The ends lost 0 bases at V and 3 bases at J; junction bases unmatched: 5. CDR3 DNA: TGTGCCAGCAGTTTAGCCCTGGACAGGGGAGACTATGGCTACACCTTC. It encodes CASSLALDRGDYGYTF.

The rearrangement uses TRBV12-3 or TRBV12-4 and TRBJ2-7, with D perhaps assigned TRBD1 or TRBD2 (5 bases each). The V end lost 2 bases, the J end lost 1 base, and 12 bases lay between the germline ends. This CDR3 comprises 15 residues. The CDR3 is CASSLSGHLSYEQYF. The CDR3 DNA follows: TGTGCCAGCAGTTTAAGCGGACACCTGTCCTACGAGCAGTACTTC.

This clonotype has only a few counts. V gene TRBV12-3 or TRBV12-4 combines with J gene TRBJ1-1, with 8 bases matching TRBD1. V trimming: 6 bases; J trimming: 5 bases; junction bases outside the gene matches: 8. The CDR3 runs 14 residues. The CDR3: CASSPDRARTEAFF. DNA for the CDR3: TGTGCCAGCAGCCCGGACAGGGCGAGAACTGAAGCTTTCTTT.

This clonotype was detected only a few times. This chain uses TRBV6-2 or TRBV6-3 with TRBJ2-1; D perhaps matches TRBD2 (6 bases). V dropped 4 bases and J dropped 14 bases, with 15 bases sitting between them. This CDR3 is built from 12 residues. Germline V gives CDR1 MNHEY, CDR2 SVGEGT. CDR3: CASSSTAGREFF. Written as DNA, the CDR3 is TGTGCCAGCAGTTCCACCGCGGGACGAGAGTTCTTC.

This clonotype appeared a few times. This chain connects TRBV9 to TRBJ2-1; the D gene is possibly TRBD2 (5 bases). Between the trimmed V and J ends, which lost 3 bases and 4 bases, there was a span of 11 bases. This CDR3 region has 14 residues. Per the germline V gene, CDR1 is SGDLS and CDR2 is YYNGEE. The CDR3 DNA sequence: TGTGCCAGCAGCGCTCGAGGCGGGTACAATGAGCAGTTCTTC. Translation gives CASSARGGYNEQFF.

V gene TRBV10-3 combines with J gene TRBJ2-7; maybe TRBD2 (5 bases). With 4 bases removed from V and 3 bases from J, the gap between germline ends came to 10 bases. CDR3 length: 13 amino acids. Germline V gene sequence: CDR1 ENHRY, CDR2 SYGVKD. The CDR3 nucleotides read TGTGCCATCAGTGTGGGGAGTAACTACGAGCAGTACTTC. As protein: CAISVGSNYEQYF.

The chain is built from TRBV6-5 and TRBJ1-2, with D unclear. This CDR3 is 14 amino acids long. V dropped 2 bases and J dropped 2 bases, with 9 bases sitting between them. Germline-derived CDR1 and CDR2 are MNHEY and SVGAGI. CDR3 nucleotides: TGTGCCAGCAGTTACAGGAATCTGAACTATGGCTACACCTTC. Its translation: CASSYRNLNYGYTF.

J is TRBJ1-5 and V is TRBV28, with 9 bases fitting TRBD1. The CDR3 is 16 residues long. Germline V gene data show CDR1 as MDHEN and CDR2 as SYDVKM. Losses at the gene ends were 5 bases for V and 6 bases for J; bases not matched to a gene: 11. The DNA of the CDR3 is TGTGCCAGCAGTCCCGGCACAGGGGGCGGTTCTCAGCCCCAGCATTTT. Translating gives CASSPGTGGGSQPQHF.

The chain combines TRBV29-1 with TRBJ2-2; D unclear. Germline V gene lookup returns CDR1 SQVTM and CDR2 ANQGSEA. This CDR3 spans 14 amino acids. V lost 0 bases and J 3 bases, leaving 8 bases between the germline ends. The CDR3 here is CSVEDRSDTGELFF. The CDR3 DNA follows: TGCAGCGTTGAAGATCGGTCAGACACCGGGGAGCTGTTTTTT.

This clonotype was recorded a few times. The chain recombines TRBV20-1 with TRBJ2-2; perhaps TRBD2 as D (7 bases). Per the germline V gene, CDR1 is DFQATT and CDR2 is SNEGSKA (reference sequence). The CDR3 spans 15 residues. V was trimmed by 5 bases and J by 3 bases, leaving 16 bases between them. DNA of the CDR3: TGCAGTGCTCCATCAGGGGAGGGGCACACCGGGGAGCTGTTTTTT. Its protein product is CSAPSGEGHTGELFF.